This paragraph reports one TCR beta chain. Profiled with immunoSEQ multiplex PCR; TCRdb holds only in-frame clones, not every one. Of 200,000 to 250,000 clones detected, 85% to 90% appear once; the ten largest clones hold around 0.8%. This sample was taken from a study of blood T cell repertoires in COVID-19. The CDR3 consists of 18 residues. Trimming stripped 7 bases from V and 0 bases from J, with 22 bases between. CDR1 LNHDA and CDR2 SQIVND come from the germline V gene (reference sequence). The rearrangement joins TRBV19 to TRBJ1-5; no reliable D call. The clonotype originates from a man aged 45-65 years who had been exposed to COVID-19. Sequencing was performed on PBMCs or T cells enriched from blood (not recorded which). CDR3 residues: CASTIGDLAHHSNQPQHF. DNA of the CDR3: TGTGCCAGTACCATCGGGGATCTCGCCCATCATAGCAATCAGCCCCAGCATTTT.